This TCR beta chain was obtained from a study of cytomegalovirus exposure and HLA in healthy donors. Turning to this clone: Antigen: not known.

60 Vbeta and 13 Jbeta primers were used in PCR. In the authors' workflow: About 12 million of tens of millions of unique TCR beta chains were shared, per a later count. Measured with immunoSEQ multiplex PCR; TCRdb has only the in-frame clones, and not every one. V, J and clone size reflect that table, while D and trimming were determined from the DNA. The sample gives 100,000 to 120,000 clones, around four fifths of which show up once; roughly 6.2% is in the top ten. Trimming pared 3 bases from V and 5 bases from J, leaving 13 bases between. The CDR3 runs 14 residues. The germline V gene has CDR1 LNHDA and CDR2 SQIVND (reference sequence). Study results and caveats: The likely origin of a cluster of highly shared sequence variants was a sequencing artifact. In a later analysis, parvovirus B19, influenza, CMV and Epstein-Barr virus appeared linked to several top co-occurrence clusters.

The rearrangement joins TRBV19 to TRBJ1-1, with D unclear. This clonotype was sampled from a man aged 25-40 years in good health and CMV-seropositive. Sequencing used PBMCs. CDR3 residues: CASSIFRRETEAFF. As DNA, the CDR3 is TGTGCCAGTAGTATCTTCCGACGGGAGACTGAAGCTTTCTTT.